The 27 T cell receptor beta chains listed next were all sequenced from one sample in a study of cytomegalovirus exposure and HLA in healthy donors. Clones were sequenced by immunoSEQ multiplex PCR, and TCRdb holds only the in-frame ones, with some missing. The data show some 130,000 clones, over 75% seen once. Sequences were obtained from PBMCs. The receptors stem from a woman aged 18-29 years in good health and CMV-seropositive.

This sequence joins TRBV7-9 and TRBJ2-7; 8 bases fit TRBD1. This CDR3 has 13 amino acids. With 5 bases clipped from V and 5 bases from J, the junction kept 5 bases outside the gene matches. Germline V gene lookup returns CDR1 SEHNR and CDR2 FQNEAQ (reference sequence). The CDR3 sequence: CASSPRTGHEQYF. CDR3 nucleotides: TGTGCCAGCAGCCCGAGGACAGGGCACGAGCAGTACTTC.

Here the CDR3 reads CASELSGIGSYEQYF. The CDR3, as DNA: TGTGCCAGCGAACTGAGCGGGATCGGCAGCTACGAGCAGTACTTC. V gene TRBV6-6 combines with J gene TRBJ2-7; 7 positions match TRBD2. Germline V gene lookup returns CDR1 MNHNY and CDR2 SVGAGI (reference sequence). Trimming at V came to 8 bases and at J to 3 bases, leaving 13 bases not matched to a gene. This CDR3 region has 15 residues.

This chain uses TRBV7-9 with TRBJ1-3; 7 bases agree with TRBD1. The CDR3 is 17 amino acids. Germline V gives CDR1 SEHNR, CDR2 FQNEAQ (reference sequence). Losses at the gene ends were 4 bases for V and 1 base for J; bases not matched to a gene: 10. The CDR3 reads CASSSVGQDPSGNTIYF. CDR3 nucleotides: TGTGCCAGCAGCTCCGTCGGACAGGACCCATCTGGAAACACCATATATTTT.

The V gene is TRBV11-1, the J gene TRBJ1-1, with TRBD1 matching over 8 bases. V lost 5 bases, J lost 3 bases, and 8 bases stayed unmatched. The CDR3 has 15 residues. CDR1 is SGHAT, CDR2 FQDESV, per germline (reference sequence). CDR3 protein: CASSARGLGYTEAFF. CDR3 in DNA: TGTGCCAGCAGCGCCAGGGGGCTGGGGTACACTGAAGCTTTCTTT.

This chain uses TRBV6-6 with TRBJ2-1; the match to TRBD2 covers 13 bases. Germline V gives CDR1 MNHNY, CDR2 SVGAGI (reference sequence). The V and J ends lost 5 bases and 4 bases, in that order; junction bases with no gene match: 5. The CDR3 is 16 residues long. CDR3 sequence (DNA): TGTGCCAGCAGTCTAACTAGCGGGGGGGAGTACAATGAGCAGTTCTTC. The encoded protein is CASSLTSGGEYNEQFF.

V is TRBV19 and J is TRBJ2-7, with D possibly being TRBD2 (5 bases). The germline gives CDR1 LNHDA, CDR2 SQIVND (reference sequence). CDR3 length: 13 amino acids. V gave up 4 bases and J gave up 7 bases, with 14 bases separating them. The chain's CDR3 is CASSTYGVEEQYF. The CDR3 coding sequence is TGTGCCAGTAGTACCTACGGGGTTGAAGAGCAGTACTTC. Full variable domain (remainder filled in from reference TRBV19 and TRBJ2-7): DGGITQSPKYLFRKEGQNVTLSCEQNLNHDAMYWYRQDPGQGLRLIYYSQIVNDFQKGDIAEGYSVSREKKESFPLTVTSAQKNPTAFYLCASSTYGVEEQYFGPGTRLTVT.

This sequence joins TRBV6-6 and TRBJ1-1, with D perhaps matching TRBD1 (5 bases). V lost 7 bases, J lost 1 base, and 13 bases lay in between. Per the germline V gene, CDR1 is MNHNY and CDR2 is SVGAGI (reference sequence). The CDR3 extends over 14 amino acids. Here the CDR3 reads CASTHRQGNTEAFF. CDR3 bases: TGTGCCAGCACCCACCGGCAGGGGAACACTGAAGCTTTCTTT.

V is TRBV6-1 and J is TRBJ2-7; D is unclear. The CDR3 is made up of 15 amino acids. V dropped 3 bases and J dropped 4 bases, with 16 bases sitting between them. Looked up from germline, CDR1 is MNHNS and CDR2 is SASEGT. The CDR3 DNA reads as TGTGCCAGCAGTGATGGTCGAGCAACCCTTTACGAGCAGTACTTC. It yields the protein CASSDGRATLYEQYF.

The rearrangement uses TRBV5-1 and TRBJ2-5, with 7 bases aligning to TRBD1. Germline V gives CDR1 SGHRS, CDR2 YFSETQ. Unmatched junction bases numbered 5, after V lost 4 bases and J lost 2 bases. This CDR3 contains 14 residues. DNA for the CDR3: TGCGCCAGCAGCCAAGGGGACAGTCAAGAGACCCAGTACTTC. Protein sequence: CASSQGDSQETQYF. Full variable domain (rest looked up from reference TRBV5-1 and TRBJ2-5): KAGVTQTPRYLIKTRGQQVTLSCSPISGHRSVSWYQQTPGQGLQFLFEYFSETQRNKGNFPGRFSGRQFSNSRSEMNVSTLELGDSALYLCASSQGDSQETQYFGPGTRLLVL.

CDR3 DNA: TGTGCCAGCAGTGAATCCCCTTGGCAGTCCGCTAGCACAGATACGCAGTATTTT. This sequence encodes CASSESPWQSASTDTQYF. The chain joins TRBV6-1 to TRBJ2-3, with D hard to call. V lost 2 bases to trimming and J lost 0 bases, with 18 bases between them. Germline assignment: CDR1 MNHNS and CDR2 SASEGT. The CDR3 has 18 amino acids.

The chain links TRBV13 to TRBJ2-3, with 7 bases fitting TRBD1. Germline V gene data show CDR1 as PRHDT and CDR2 as FYEKMQ (reference sequence). This CDR3 is 15 amino acids long. The junction had 7 bases not matched to a gene; V was cut back by 5 bases and J by 2 bases. CDR3 sequence reads: CASSPRTGNTDTQYF. CDR3 nucleotides: TGTGCCAGCAGCCCAAGGACAGGAAACACAGATACGCAGTATTTT.

The V call is TRBV19, the J call TRBJ2-1; 8 bases fit TRBD2. With V trimmed by 7 bases and J by 5 bases, 4 bases remained unmatched. There are 13 residues in the CDR3. Germline V gene data show CDR1 as LNHDA and CDR2 as SQIVND (reference sequence). Here the CDR3 reads CASMTSENNEQFF. The CDR3 nucleotides are TGTGCCAGTATGACTAGCGAGAACAATGAGCAGTTCTTC.

J is TRBJ2-1 and V is TRBV7-3, with D perhaps TRBD2 (6 bases). Trimming stripped 1 base from V and 5 bases from J, with 12 bases between. The CDR3 contains 15 residues. The germline V gene has CDR1 SGHTA and CDR2 FQGTGA. This chain's CDR3 is CASSLIGGDHNEQFF. The CDR3 DNA reads TGTGCCAGCAGCTTAATCGGCGGGGACCACAATGAGCAGTTCTTC.

The chain recombines TRBV14 with TRBJ1-2; tentative D call: TRBD1 (6 bases). CDR3 length: 13 amino acids. The V end lost 4 bases, the J end lost 1 base, and 7 bases lay between the germline ends. Germline V lookup: CDR1 SGHDN, CDR2 FVKESK. CDR3 coding DNA: TGTGCCAGCAGCCCCAGGGGTAACTATGGCTACACCTTC. Its protein is CASSPRGNYGYTF.

The V gene is TRBV28, the J gene TRBJ2-4; tentatively, D is TRBD1 (5 bases). The V end lost 4 bases, the J end lost 4 bases, and 20 bases lay between the germline ends. The length of the CDR3 is 17 residues. Germline CDR1 is MDHEN and CDR2 is SYDVKM. CDR3 in amino acids: CASSSFLSRAQKNIQYF. DNA of the CDR3: TGTGCCAGCAGTTCCTTTCTTTCCAGGGCACAAAAAAACATTCAGTACTTC.

The gene calls are TRBV11-2 and TRBJ2-7; 8 bases are a match to TRBD2. J gave up 2 bases and V 2 bases, and 2 bases lay outside the gene matches. The CDR3 extends over 14 amino acids. Germline CDR1 reads SGHAT; CDR2 reads FQNNGV. CDR3 coding DNA: TGTGCCAGCAGCTTACGGGAGGGGACCTACGAGCAGTACTTC. Translated: CASSLREGTYEQYF.

The CDR3 here is CASSLIAWASQETQYF. CDR3 sequence (DNA): TGTGCCAGCAGCTTGATTGCGTGGGCCTCGCAAGAGACCCAGTACTTC. The chain has TRBV5-6 and TRBJ2-5, with unresolved D. Per germline, CDR1 SGHDT and CDR2 YYEEEE. The CDR3 runs to 16 residues. Trimming removed 1 base from V and 2 bases from J, with 15 bases in between. The whole variable domain, filled in from reference TRBV5-6 and TRBJ2-5, reads DAGVTQSPTHLIKTRGQQVTLRCSPKSGHDTVSWYQQALGQGPQFIFQYYEEEERQRGNFPDRFSGHQFPNYSSELNVNALLLGDSALYLCASSLIAWASQETQYFGPGTRLLVL.

The chain employs TRBV16 and TRBJ1-2; TRBD1 matches 9 bases. Trimming removed 4 bases from V and 6 bases from J; junction bases left unmatched: 3. The CDR3 loop spans 13 amino acids. Looked up from germline, CDR1 is KGHSY and CDR2 is FQNENV. CDR3 protein: CASSPRQGDGYTF. The CDR3 nucleotides are TGTGCCAGCAGCCCCCGACAGGGGGATGGCTACACCTTC.

This clone was picked up one time. The rearrangement joins TRBV11-2 to TRBJ1-1; D remains ambiguous. Trimming cost V 1 base and J 1 base, with 4 bases left between them. This CDR3 is 13 amino acids long. Per the germline V gene, CDR1 is SGHAT and CDR2 is FQNNGV. CDR3 sequence: CASSLARNTEAFF. The CDR3 coding sequence is TGTGCCAGCAGCTTAGCTAGGAACACTGAAGCTTTCTTT.

The CDR3 region has the DNA TGTGCCAGCAGCTTAGCGGGGGGACAGGACGGCTACACCTTC. It codes for CASSLAGGQDGYTF. The gene calls are TRBV7-8 and TRBJ1-2; 8 bases are a match to TRBD1. Germline values: CDR1 SGHVS, CDR2 FQNEAQ. The CDR3 length is 14 residues. Unmatched junction bases numbered 5, after V lost 0 bases and J lost 8 bases.

The V call is TRBV6-6, the J call TRBJ2-3; tentative D call: TRBD1 (6 bases). Trimming removed 7 bases from V and 4 bases from J, with 9 bases in between. The CDR3 extends over 12 amino acids. CDR1 MNHNY and CDR2 SVGAGI come from the germline V gene (reference sequence). The CDR3 region has the DNA TGTGCCAGCACCTACAGGGCAGATACGCAGTATTTT. The encoded protein is CASTYRADTQYF.

This chain joins TRBV10-3 and TRBJ1-5; maybe TRBD1 (6 bases). CDR1 ENHRY and CDR2 SYGVKD come from the germline V gene. The CDR3 spans 13 residues. Trimming stripped 2 bases from V and 6 bases from J, with 8 bases between. CDR3 residues: CAISERGSQPQHF. The CDR3 bases are TGTGCCATCAGTGAGAGGGGGAGTCAGCCCCAGCATTTT.

In its sample, this clone was seen once. The conserved phenylalanine or tryptophan is not found at the CDR3 terminus, so this likely reflects a read error. The DNA is omitted, as the CDR3 cannot be located on it reliably, and the CDR3 follows TCRdb's listing. The V call is TRBV18, the J call TRBJ1-1; TRBD1, the table's D call, lacks a check against the DNA. The CDR3 comprises 13 residues, both ends counted. Per the germline V gene, CDR1 is KGHSH and CDR2 is LQKENI. Here the CDR3 reads CASSPSDTRQASV.

Comments on this clone: A read error is possible here, since a much larger clone lies one base away. This CDR3 is also generated by other DNA sequences in the sample. This chain connects TRBV6-1 to TRBJ2-3, with TRBD2 matching 12 bases. Germline V gene lookup returns CDR1 MNHNS and CDR2 SASEGT. V was pared by 2 bases and J by 4 bases, with 1 base of the junction left unmatched. The CDR3 spans 15 residues. The CDR3 nucleotides are TGTGCCAGCAGTGAACTAGCGGGGGGGCCAGATACGCAGTATTTT. It specifies CASSELAGGPDTQYF.

The chain combines TRBV7-9 with TRBJ1-2; 7 bases match TRBD1. The length of the CDR3 is 12 residues. Trimming removed 2 bases from V and 12 bases from J; junction bases left unmatched: 6. Germline CDR1 reads SEHNR; CDR2 reads FQNEAQ (reference sequence). The CDR3 here is CASSLRQGPHTF. The CDR3 coding sequence is TGTGCCAGCAGCTTACGACAGGGTCCCCACACCTTC.

This chain joins TRBV18 and TRBJ1-1; the D gene is possibly TRBD1 (6 bases). V dropped 0 bases and J dropped 3 bases, with 14 bases sitting between them. The germline gives CDR1 KGHSH, CDR2 LQKENI. CDR3 size: 16 residues. DNA of the CDR3: TGTGCCAGCTCACCACCGGTGTGGCAGGGGTACACTGAAGCTTTCTTT. This translates into CASSPPVWQGYTEAFF.

The rearrangement joins TRBV28 to TRBJ1-1; D remains ambiguous. With 2 bases removed from V and 1 base from J, the gap between germline ends came to 8 bases. Per the germline V gene, CDR1 is MDHEN and CDR2 is SYDVKM. This CDR3 is 14 amino acids long. CDR3 in DNA: TGTGCCAGCAGTTTAATGAGTGGGAACACTGAAGCTTTCTTT. This encodes CASSLMSGNTEAFF.